This T cell receptor beta chain was observed in a study of blood T cell repertoires in COVID-19. Study information: Donors in the United States, Italy and Spain gave samples during acute or convalescent COVID-19. Sources were T cells, B-cell-depleted T cells, or PBMCs; the material itself was cDNA or gDNA.

In the source study's methods: Estimates of nucleated cell counts were drawn from the amplification of reference gene primers. This table comes from immunoSEQ multiplex PCR, and its TCRdb copy is limited to in-frame clones, with some not included. V and J calls and clone size are those listed in that table; D and trimming were worked out from the DNA. The sample lists under 300,000 clones; 65% to 90% were seen once. CDR3 size: 14 residues. V was pared by 2 bases and J by 7 bases, with 5 bases of the junction left unmatched. Germline CDR1 is LGHDT and CDR2 is YNNKEL (reference sequence). Sequencing was done on a sample of peripheral blood. The source of this sequence is a woman aged 80 or older with active or convalescent COVID-19. The chain employs TRBV3-1 (or the pseudogene TRBV3-2) and TRBJ2-1; 7 bases are a match to TRBD1. The CDR3 nucleotides are TGTGCCAGCAGCCAACCTGGACAGGTTAATGAGCAGTTCTTC. Translation gives CASSQPGQVNEQFF.